Here is one TCR beta chain with its context. This entry belongs to a study of shared clonotypes between healthy human individuals. The data were produced by immunoSEQ multiplex PCR, yet TCRdb's version contains in-frame clones alone and is incomplete. Here the sample spans 1.6 million or so clones, approximately 98.5% being singletons. The TCR comes from a man in his thirties or forties in good health. The specimen was naive CD4+ T cells sorted from blood. The subset was: CD45RA+ positively selected.

DNA for the CDR3: TGTGCCAGCAGCCGGGGTCATCTCTACGAGCAGTACTTC. Translating it yields CASSRGHLYEQYF. This chain connects TRBV7-2 to TRBJ2-7; TRBD2 is a possible D gene (5 bases). This CDR3 has 13 residues. Trimming took 5 bases from V and 3 from J, leaving 11 bases between them. Germline V gives CDR1 SGHTA, CDR2 FQGNSA.